Reported below is one T cell receptor (beta chain). Its specificity is not known. The data were obtained in a study of T-cell reconstitution after alpha-beta-depleted transplantation in children. Broader study findings: In some patients, recipient T cells and intrathymic progenitors surviving conditioning explained high day-60 diversity.

Unique molecular identifiers were built into the TCRbeta library. Via MiXCR, TCRdb re-called the PCR reads, giving one row per CDR3 protein. This sample has 300,000 to 400,000 distinct CDR3 sequences, with 15% to 20% found just once. The receptor's source is a male patient between 2 and 9 years old who had a stem cell transplant for acute lymphoblastic leukemia, so the T cells may come from the graft donor. Sequences were derived from PBMCs, mostly from graft donor cells, sampled 360 days after TCRalphabeta/CD19-depleted stem cell transplant.

The CDR3 sequence is CATSPKLREKLFF. DNA for the CDR3: TGTGCCACCAGCCCGAAGCTACGGGAAAAACTGTTTTTT. The chain is built from TRBV15 and TRBJ1-4; the D is unclear. Germline lookup yields CDR1 LNHNV and CDR2 YYDKDF (reference sequence). Trimming shortened V by 5 bases and J by 8 bases, and 12 bases separated the two germline ends. There are 13 residues in the CDR3.